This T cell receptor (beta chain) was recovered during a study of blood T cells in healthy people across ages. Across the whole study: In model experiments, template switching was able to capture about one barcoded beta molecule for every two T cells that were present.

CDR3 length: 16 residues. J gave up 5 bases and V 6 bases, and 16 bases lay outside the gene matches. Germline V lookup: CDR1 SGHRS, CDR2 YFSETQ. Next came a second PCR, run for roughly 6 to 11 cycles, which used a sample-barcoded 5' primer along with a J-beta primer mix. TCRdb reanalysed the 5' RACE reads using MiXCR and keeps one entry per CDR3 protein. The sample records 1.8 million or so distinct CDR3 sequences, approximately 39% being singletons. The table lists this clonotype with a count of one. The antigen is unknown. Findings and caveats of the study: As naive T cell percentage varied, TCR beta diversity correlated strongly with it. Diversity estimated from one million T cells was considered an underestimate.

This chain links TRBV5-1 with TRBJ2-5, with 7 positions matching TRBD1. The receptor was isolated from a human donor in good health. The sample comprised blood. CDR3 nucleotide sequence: TGCGCCAGCACCCAGACAGGGTTGGCAGGGGGTGAGACCCAGTACTTC. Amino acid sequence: CASTQTGLAGGETQYF.